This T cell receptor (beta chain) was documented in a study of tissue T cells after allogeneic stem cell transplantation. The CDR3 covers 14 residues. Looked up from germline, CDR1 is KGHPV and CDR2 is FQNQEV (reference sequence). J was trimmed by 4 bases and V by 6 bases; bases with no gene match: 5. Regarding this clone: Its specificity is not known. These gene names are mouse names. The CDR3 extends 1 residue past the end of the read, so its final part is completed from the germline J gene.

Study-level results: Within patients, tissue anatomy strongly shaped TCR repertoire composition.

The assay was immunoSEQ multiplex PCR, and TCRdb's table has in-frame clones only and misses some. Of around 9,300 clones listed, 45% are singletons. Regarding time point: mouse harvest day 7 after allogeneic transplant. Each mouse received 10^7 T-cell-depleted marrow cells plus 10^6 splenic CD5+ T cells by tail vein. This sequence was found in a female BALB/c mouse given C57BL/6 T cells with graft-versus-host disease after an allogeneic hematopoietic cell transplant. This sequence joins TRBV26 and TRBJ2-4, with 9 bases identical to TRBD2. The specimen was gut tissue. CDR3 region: CASSQDWGKNTLYF. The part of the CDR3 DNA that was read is TGTGCCAGCAGCCAAGACTGGGGGAAAAACACCTTGTAC.